These T cell receptor beta chains were read from a single sample in a study of blood T cell repertoires in COVID-19. The data were produced by immunoSEQ multiplex PCR, yet TCRdb's version contains in-frame clones alone and is incomplete. The data contain more than 95,000 clones, about 70% of them singletons. What was sequenced was peripheral blood. The receptors shown here come from a man aged 55 to 70 with acute or convalescent COVID-19. Both conserved end residues are part of each CDR3. Fields, in order: D gene, J gene, clone size, V gene, CDR3 protein, CDR3 DNA. The D gene is left open where the match is weak. The size field is filled for only some rows; it gives once, few, many or a size class.

D: TRBD1
J: TRBJ1-6
size: NA
V: TRBV10-2
CDR3: CASSEGGWSPLHF
DNA: TGCGCCAGCAGTGAAGGGGGCTGGTCACCCCTCCACTTT

D: NA
J: TRBJ2-3
size: NA
V: TRBV2
CDR3: CASSGTGKADTQYF
DNA: TGTGCCAGCAGTGGTACAGGGAAGGCAGATACGCAGTATTTT

D: NA
J: TRBJ1-2
size: NA
V: TRBV29-1
CDR3: CSVDWAYYGYTF
DNA: TGCAGCGTTGATTGGGCGTACTATGGCTACACCTTC

D: NA
J: TRBJ1-2
size: NA
V: TRBV25-1
CDR3: CASSEDRIYGYTF
DNA: TGTGCCAGCAGTGAGGACAGAATCTATGGCTACACCTTC

D: NA
J: TRBJ1-4
size: NA
V: TRBV30
CDR3: CAWKSVANEKLFF
DNA: TGTGCCTGGAAGAGTGTGGCTAATGAAAAACTGTTTTTT

D: NA
J: TRBJ1-1
size: NA
V: TRBV11-2
CDR3: CASSFVGGYGAEAFF
DNA: TGTGCCAGCAGCTTTGTCGGAGGCTATGGCGCTGAAGCTTTCTTT

D: NA
J: TRBJ1-2
size: few
V: TRBV11-2
CDR3: CASKQGTNYGYTF
DNA: TGTGCCAGCAAACAGGGAACTAACTATGGCTACACCTTC

D: NA
J: TRBJ1-1
size: few
V: TRBV6-5
CDR3: CASKAGYDSGAAFF
DNA: TGTGCCAGCAAAGCCGGGTACGATTCAGGGGCAGCTTTCTTT

D: TRBD1
J: TRBJ1-6
size: NA
V: TRBV27
CDR3: CASSPDRGGSSYNSPLHF
DNA: TGTGCCAGCAGTCCGGACAGGGGGGGGAGTTCCTATAATTCACCCCTCCACTTT

D: NA
J: TRBJ1-2
size: NA
V: TRBV10-2
CDR3: CASTRVPDYGYTF
DNA: TGCGCCAGCACACGGGTCCCCGATTATGGCTACACCTTC

D: TRBD2
J: TRBJ2-7
size: few
V: TRBV18
CDR3: CASSPPGLAGAYEQYF
DNA: TGTGCCAGCTCACCACCGGGACTAGCGGGAGCCTACGAGCAGTACTTC

D: TRBD1
J: TRBJ1-1
size: few
V: TRBV6-5
CDR3: CASSFRDRRNTEAFF
DNA: TGTGCCAGCAGTTTCCGGGACAGGCGGAACACTGAAGCTTTCTTT

D: NA
J: TRBJ1-1
size: NA
V: TRBV29-1
CDR3: CSVAQGNTEAFF
DNA: TGCAGCGTGGCACAGGGGAACACTGAAGCTTTCTTT

D: NA
J: TRBJ1-5
size: NA
V: TRBV2
CDR3: CASRGALNRYSNQPQHF
DNA: TGTGCCAGCAGGGGCGCCTTAAACAGGTATAGCAATCAGCCCCAGCATTTT

D: NA
J: TRBJ1-6
size: NA
V: TRBV18
CDR3: CASSPTASSYNSPLHF
DNA: TGTGCCAGCTCACCGACAGCAAGCTCCTATAATTCACCCCTCCACTTT

D: TRBD2
J: TRBJ2-7
size: NA
V: TRBV5-8
CDR3: CASSLAGWSGRTYEQYF
DNA: TGTGCCAGCAGCTTGGCAGGCTGGAGCGGGAGGACCTACGAGCAGTACTTC

D: TRBD1
J: TRBJ2-2
size: NA
V: TRBV23-1
CDR3: CASSRGQGANGSTGELFF
DNA: TGCGCCAGCAGTCGCGGACAGGGGGCTAATGGTAGCACCGGGGAGCTGTTTTTT

D: TRBD2
J: TRBJ2-7
size: NA
V: TRBV7-2
CDR3: CASSLAAASGSLYEQYF
DNA: TGTGCCAGCAGCTTAGCAGCGGCTAGCGGGAGTTTGTACGAGCAGTACTTC

D: NA
J: TRBJ2-2
size: NA
V: TRBV5-1
CDR3: CASSFSQTNTGELFF
DNA: TGCGCCAGCAGCTTCTCTCAGACTAACACCGGGGAGCTGTTTTTT

D: NA
J: TRBJ1-2
size: NA
V: TRBV6-1
CDR3: CASSEARGPYGYTF
DNA: TGTGCCAGCAGTGAAGCTAGGGGTCCCTATGGCTACACCTTC

D: NA
J: TRBJ2-5
size: few
V: TRBV20-1
CDR3: CSASERTQETQYF
DNA: TGCAGTGCTAGTGAACGAACACAAGAGACCCAGTACTTC

D: TRBD1
J: TRBJ2-7
size: NA
V: TRBV27
CDR3: CASSLGQGFFEQYF
DNA: TGTGCCAGCAGTTTGGGACAGGGATTCTTCGAGCAGTACTTC

D: TRBD1
J: TRBJ1-5
size: NA
V: TRBV2
CDR3: CASSSGTGSYSNQPQHF
DNA: TGTGCCAGCAGTTCCGGGACAGGAAGTTATAGCAATCAGCCCCAGCATTTT

D: NA
J: TRBJ2-2
size: NA
V: TRBV2
CDR3: CATGGQNLQNTGELFF
DNA: TGTGCCACCGGCGGGCAGAACTTACAGAACACCGGGGAGCTGTTTTTT

D: TRBD2
J: TRBJ2-7
size: few
V: TRBV5-6
CDR3: CASSYLTSGRYEQYF
DNA: TGTGCCAGCAGCTACCTGACTAGCGGGAGGTACGAGCAGTACTTC

D: NA
J: TRBJ2-5
size: NA
V: TRBV11-2
CDR3: CASSASYSGLYQETQYF
DNA: TGTGCCAGCAGCGCATCATACAGTGGTCTCTACCAAGAGACCCAGTACTTC

D: NA
J: TRBJ2-2
size: NA
V: TRBV27
CDR3: CASSLRGGLSTGELFF
DNA: TGTGCCAGCAGTTTAAGGGGGGGCCTTAGCACCGGGGAGCTGTTTTTT

D: NA
J: TRBJ2-3
size: NA
V: TRBV5-1
CDR3: CASSLVGGGEGDTQYF
DNA: TGCGCCAGCAGCTTGGTCGGGGGAGGAGAAGGAGATACGCAGTATTTT

D: NA
J: TRBJ2-7
size: few
V: TRBV6-5
CDR3: CASILRGTNYEQYF
DNA: TGTGCCAGCATCTTAAGGGGGACAAACTACGAGCAGTACTTC

D: NA
J: TRBJ2-6
size: NA
V: TRBV3-1/TRBV3-2
CDR3: CASSQQVAGANVLTF
DNA: TGTGCCAGCAGCCAGCAGGTTGCCGGGGCCAACGTCCTGACTTTC

D: NA
J: TRBJ2-2
size: NA
V: TRBV30
CDR3: CAWSVQGDTGELFF
DNA: TGTGCCTGGAGTGTACAAGGGGACACCGGGGAGCTGTTTTTT

D: TRBD2
J: TRBJ2-3
size: NA
V: TRBV11-2
CDR3: CASSSSGETTDTQYF
DNA: TGTGCCAGCAGCTCGAGCGGGGAGACCACAGATACGCAGTATTTT

D: NA
J: TRBJ1-2
size: NA
V: TRBV7-9
CDR3: CASSQAGANYGYTF
DNA: TGTGCCAGCAGCCAGGCTGGCGCAAACTATGGCTACACCTTC

D: NA
J: TRBJ1-6
size: few
V: TRBV7-8
CDR3: CASSRVLFSGFRTLHF
DNA: TGTGCCAGCAGCCGAGTCCTTTTTTCGGGGTTTCGAACCCTCCACTTT

D: TRBD2
J: TRBJ2-3
size: few
V: TRBV19
CDR3: CASRGSGGAWDTQYF
DNA: TGTGCCAGTAGAGGTAGCGGGGGAGCTTGGGATACGCAGTATTTT

D: TRBD2
J: TRBJ2-7
size: NA
V: TRBV5-5
CDR3: CASSLGLAGGPAYEQYF
DNA: TGTGCCAGCAGCTTGGGACTAGCGGGGGGACCCGCCTACGAGCAGTACTTC

D: NA
J: TRBJ2-1
size: NA
V: TRBV7-2
CDR3: CASSDIYLSSYNEQFF
DNA: TGTGCCAGCAGCGACATATATCTGAGCTCCTACAATGAGCAGTTCTTC

D: NA
J: TRBJ1-6
size: NA
V: TRBV4-2
CDR3: CASSQDPDQGGSPLHF
DNA: TGTGCCAGCAGCCAAGACCCGGACCAGGGCGGTTCACCCCTCCACTTT

D: NA
J: TRBJ1-2
size: NA
V: TRBV9
CDR3: CASSGRNTRLYGYTF
DNA: TGTGCCAGCAGCGGTCGTAACACGCGACTCTATGGCTACACCTTC

D: TRBD2
J: TRBJ2-7
size: NA
V: TRBV7-3
CDR3: CASSLGTSGIYEQYF
DNA: TGTGCCAGCAGCTTAGGGACTAGCGGGATCTACGAGCAGTACTTC

D: NA
J: TRBJ2-7
size: few
V: TRBV11-3
CDR3: CASSAGLQDYEQYF
DNA: TGTGCCAGCAGCGCGGGTCTTCAAGACTACGAGCAGTACTTC

D: NA
J: TRBJ1-1
size: NA
V: TRBV10-3
CDR3: CAISESTESSEAFF
DNA: TGTGCCATCAGTGAGTCTACAGAGAGTTCTGAAGCTTTCTTT

D: NA
J: TRBJ2-5
size: many
V: TRBV5-1
CDR3: CASTWRWGAGETQYF
DNA: TGCGCCAGCACCTGGAGGTGGGGCGCGGGGGAGACCCAGTACTTC

D: TRBD2
J: TRBJ2-1
size: few
V: TRBV5-1
CDR3: CASSLLAGAENEQFF
DNA: TGCGCCAGCAGTTTACTAGCGGGAGCTGAAAATGAGCAGTTCTTC

D: NA
J: TRBJ1-3
size: NA
V: TRBV12-5
CDR3: CASGEQATGNTIYF
DNA: TGTGCTAGTGGTGAACAGGCGACTGGAAACACCATATATTTT

D: NA
J: TRBJ1-1
size: NA
V: TRBV2
CDR3: CASISGQPNTEAFF
DNA: TGTGCCAGCATCTCGGGACAACCGAACACTGAAGCTTTCTTT

D: NA
J: TRBJ2-1
size: NA
V: TRBV10-2
CDR3: CASRRGDNEQFF
DNA: TGCGCCAGCAGGAGAGGAGACAATGAGCAGTTCTTC

D: NA
J: TRBJ2-4
size: NA
V: TRBV27
CDR3: CASSSPGHLAKNIQYF
DNA: TGTGCCAGCAGTTCACCGGGACACCTAGCCAAAAACATTCAGTACTTC

D: NA
J: TRBJ2-2
size: NA
V: TRBV24-1
CDR3: CATQENTGELFF
DNA: TGTGCCACCCAGGAGAACACCGGGGAGCTGTTTTTT

D: NA
J: TRBJ1-1
size: NA
V: TRBV7-6
CDR3: CASSPGGGHTEAFF
DNA: TGTGCCAGCAGCCCAGGCGGAGGGCACACTGAAGCTTTCTTT

D: TRBD1
J: TRBJ1-5
size: NA
V: TRBV6-6
CDR3: CASQDRVGNQPQHF
DNA: TGTGCCAGTCAGGACAGGGTCGGCAATCAGCCCCAGCATTTT

D: NA
J: TRBJ1-2
size: NA
V: TRBV12-3/TRBV12-4
CDR3: CASTYRDPKFYTF
DNA: TGTGCCAGCACTTACAGGGACCCTAAATTCTACACCTTC

D: TRBD1
J: TRBJ1-2
size: NA
V: TRBV19
CDR3: CASGQGRVENYGYTF
DNA: TGTGCCAGTGGACAGGGGAGAGTCGAGAACTATGGCTACACCTTC

D: TRBD2
J: TRBJ2-1
size: NA
V: TRBV11-3
CDR3: CASSLDRGGSSYNEQFF
DNA: TGTGCCAGCAGCTTAGATCGGGGCGGGAGCTCCTACAATGAGCAGTTCTTC